Each of the 17 T cell receptor beta chains below was sequenced from the same sample in a study of beta chain features in type 1 diabetes. Expressed TCRB transcripts were sequenced after all isolated RNA was converted to cDNA. TCRdb's table, derived via immunoSEQ multiplex PCR, lists solely in-frame clones and lacks some. The sample lists some 140,000 clones; 7% to 10% were seen once. The sequenced sample was central memory CD4+ T cells from blood. Source of these receptors: a man between 18 and 35 years old in good health.

A few counts support this clone. J is TRBJ2-7 and V is TRBV30; 8 bases fit TRBD1. This CDR3 contains 13 residues. V was pared by 4 bases and J by 0 bases, with 2 bases of the junction left unmatched. CDR1 GTSNPN and CDR2 SVGIG come from the germline V gene (reference sequence). As DNA, the CDR3 is TGTGCCTGGAACAGGGGGTCCTCCTACGAGCAGTACTTC. Translation gives CAWNRGSSYEQYF.

The chain couples TRBV4-1 to TRBJ2-2, with D unresolved. Trimming removed 0 bases at V and 1 base at J, with 6 bases between. The CDR3 runs to 15 residues. Germline lookup yields CDR1 MGHRA and CDR2 YSYEKL. The chain's CDR3 is CASSQDSRNTGELFF. Written as DNA, the CDR3 is TGCGCCAGCAGCCAAGATAGTAGGAACACCGGGGAGCTGTTTTTT.

The rearrangement uses TRBV7-2 and TRBJ2-2; 7 bases align to TRBD2. Germline V lookup: CDR1 SGHTA, CDR2 FQGNSA. This CDR3 has 14 amino acids. Trimming removed 7 bases from V and 2 bases from J; junction bases left unmatched: 4. The CDR3, as DNA: TGTGCCAGCAAGCCGGGGGGAAACACCGGGGAGCTGTTTTTT. This encodes CASKPGGNTGELFF.

Ten or more counts support this clone. The chain has TRBV19 and TRBJ2-1; 16 nucleotides match TRBD2. V trimming: 7 bases; J trimming: 8 bases; junction bases outside the gene matches: 8. The V gene's germline CDR1 is LNHDA and CDR2 SQIVND (reference sequence). This CDR3 has 16 amino acids. The CDR3 reads CASNAGTSGGAHEQFF. DNA of the CDR3: TGTGCCAGTAACGCTGGGACTAGCGGGGGGGCACATGAGCAGTTCTTC.

This clone was observed a few times. V gene TRBV28 combines with J gene TRBJ2-5; 9 bases are a match to TRBD1. CDR1 MDHEN and CDR2 SYDVKM come from the germline V gene. This CDR3 spans 15 amino acids. With V trimmed by 6 bases and J by 1 base, 6 bases remained unmatched. As DNA, the CDR3 is TGTGCCAGCAGCTCGACGGACAGGGGCCAAGAGACCCAGTACTTC. Its translation is CASSSTDRGQETQYF.

This clone was seen a handful of times. The chain has TRBV7-2 and TRBJ2-7; a weak D match, TRBD1 (6 bases). Germline V gives CDR1 SGHTA, CDR2 FQGNSA. The CDR3 extends over 13 amino acids. The V end lost 5 bases, the J end lost 6 bases, and 14 bases lay between the germline ends. CDR3 amino acids: CASSLQGSGEQYF. The CDR3, as DNA: TGTGCCAGCAGCCTACAGGGTTCCGGCGAGCAGTACTTC.

Only a few counts were recorded for this clone. CDR3 nucleotides: TGTGCCAGCAGCTTGTCTAGCGGGGGGGTCTACGAGCAGTACTTC. Encoded protein: CASSLSSGGVYEQYF. V gene TRBV5-4 combines with J gene TRBJ2-7; TRBD2 agrees at 12 bases. Looked up from germline, CDR1 is SGHNT and CDR2 is YYREEE (reference sequence). V was pared by 1 base and J by 3 bases, with 2 bases of the junction left unmatched. The CDR3 loop spans 15 amino acids.

This clone was seen only a few times. The genes are TRBV4-2 and TRBJ1-2, with D tentatively TRBD1 (5 bases). Between the trimmed V and J ends, which lost 6 bases and 7 bases, there was a span of 18 bases. Germline values: CDR1 LGHNA, CDR2 YNFKEQ. This CDR3 contains 14 residues. The CDR3 sequence: CASRLHRLSGGYTF. DNA of the CDR3: TGTGCCAGCAGATTGCACAGGTTATCGGGTGGCTACACCTTC.

This clone was counted only a few times. V and J are TRBV4-3 and TRBJ1-2, with 7 bases identical to TRBD1. The germline V gene encodes CDR1 LGHNA and CDR2 YSLEER. This CDR3 comprises 14 residues. V trimming: 0 bases; J trimming: 4 bases; junction bases outside the gene matches: 2. Written as DNA, the CDR3 is TGCGCCAGCAGCCAAGACGGGACAGTCTATGGCTACACCTTC. Encoded protein: CASSQDGTVYGYTF.

CDR3 nucleotide sequence: TGTGCCAGCAGCCAACAGGGTAATCAGCCCCAGCATTTT. It specifies CASSQQGNQPQHF. The gene calls are TRBV2 and TRBJ1-5; D might be TRBD1 (6 bases). The germline V and J ends were trimmed by 6 bases and 4 bases, with 10 bases remaining between them. The CDR3 has 13 residues. The germline gives CDR1 SNHLY, CDR2 FYNNEI.

The CDR3 DNA reads TGTGCCAGCAGTCGGGACAGGTCCTCCTACGAGCAGTACTTC. This encodes CASSRDRSSYEQYF. The chain has TRBV7-9 and TRBJ2-7; 8 nucleotides agree with TRBD1. The CDR3 spans 14 residues. The germline gives CDR1 SEHNR, CDR2 FQNEAQ (reference sequence). Unmatched junction bases numbered 4, after V lost 6 bases and J lost 0 bases.

About this clone itself: At the DNA level, this CDR3 is encoded by other sequences in the same sample as well. The CDR3 protein is CAWSSDRGYEKLFF. CDR3 DNA: TGTGCCTGGAGTTCGGACAGGGGATATGAAAAACTGTTTTTT. The chain couples TRBV30 to TRBJ1-4, with TRBD1 matching 9 bases. The V gene end was trimmed by 2 bases and the J gene end by 6 bases; junction bases not matched to a gene: 4. Germline V lookup: CDR1 GTSNPN, CDR2 SVGIG (reference sequence). The CDR3 totals 14 residues.

This clone was detected a few times. The chain couples TRBV5-6 to TRBJ2-7; TRBD1 matches 12 bases. CDR1 and CDR2 (germline): SGHDT, YYEEEE. The ends lost 0 bases at V and 5 bases at J; junction bases unmatched: 6. This CDR3 spans 16 amino acids. The CDR3 DNA reads TGTGCCAGCAGCTTGGCCGGGACAGGGGGCGGGGACGAGCAGTACTTC. Its protein is CASSLAGTGGGDEQYF.

This clone was observed a few times. The chain couples TRBV4-1 to TRBJ1-2; 8 bases are shared with TRBD1. The CDR3 extends over 15 amino acids. Germline assignment: CDR1 MGHRA and CDR2 YSYEKL. Unmatched junction bases numbered 0, after V lost 0 bases and J lost 0 bases. This CDR3 is CASSQEQGANYGYTF. The CDR3 DNA follows: TGCGCCAGCAGCCAAGAACAGGGGGCTAACTATGGCTACACCTTC.

This clone was detected a few times. The chain links TRBV7-8 to TRBJ1-1, with 7 positions matching TRBD1. This CDR3 comprises 14 residues. Germline assignment: CDR1 SGHVS and CDR2 FQNEAQ. The trim removed 5 bases at V and 0 bases at J, leaving 3 bases unmatched. As DNA, the CDR3 is TGTGCCAGCAGCCCAACAGGGGTGAACACTGAAGCTTTCTTT. Amino acid sequence: CASSPTGVNTEAFF.

The chain uses TRBV27 and TRBJ2-5; TRBD1 aligns across 12 bases. The DNA matches TRBJ2-7 better at its end, which makes the J call doubtful. In germline, CDR1 is MNHEY, CDR2 SMNVEV (reference sequence). This CDR3 region has 16 residues. CDR3 coding DNA: TGTGCCAGCAGTTCCCCCCGGGACAGGGGGCGTTACGAGCAGTACTTC. It encodes CASSSPRDRGRYEQYF.

This clone was counted between two and nine times. The chain uses TRBV5-4 and TRBJ2-4; TRBD1 matches 8 bases. Per germline, CDR1 SGHNT and CDR2 YYREEE (reference sequence). Unmatched junction bases numbered 9, after V lost 0 bases and J lost 7 bases. The CDR3 is 16 residues long. The CDR3 loop is CASSLGHTGGTNIQYF. The CDR3 DNA is TGTGCCAGCAGCTTGGGGCATACAGGGGGAACTAACATTCAGTACTTC.